What follows describes a single T cell receptor (beta chain). Its matching antigen is unknown. The data were obtained in a study of T-cell memory formation after mild COVID-19. Study-level background: For the most part, TCR clusters were specific to one donor.

Sample barcodes and UMIs were carried by the TCR alpha and TCR beta cDNA libraries that 5'RACE generated with constant-segment primers. TCRdb fed the 5' RACE reads into MiXCR, producing one record per CDR3 protein. The table shows approximately 180,000 distinct CDR3 sequences, with approximately 16% occurring only once. The study's findings and limits: The study found balanced CD4/CD8 in clones contracting day 15 to 85 and a CD4+ lean in later expanders. Specificity for SARS-CoV-2 was not confirmed among the second-wave clones peaking on day 37.

The material sequenced was PBMCs or a T cell subset sorted from them (not recorded which). The origin of this receptor is an adult woman who had mild COVID-19 (a few samples of this study predate the infection). Cell type and time point are not known.

In nucleotides, the CDR3 is TGTGCCAGCTGCTCAGGGGGAAGGGAGGTCACTGAAGCTTTCTTT. It encodes CASCSGGREVTEAFF. The chain has TRBV6-5 and TRBJ1-1, with 7 bases fitting TRBD1. The CDR3 is made up of 15 amino acids. The V gene's germline CDR1 is MNHEY and CDR2 SVGAGI. With V trimmed by 8 bases and J by 4 bases, 13 bases remained unmatched.